Presented here are 9 T cell receptor beta chains from one specimen sequenced in a study of blood T cell repertoires in COVID-19 (dated by TCRdb to about 2020). The method behind the library was the immunoSEQ multiplex PCR assay. TCRdb took this table from immuneACCESS and kept in-frame rearrangements with V and J called. Such tables lack part of the clones; where checked against another copy, unresolved V genes explain under half of the gap, and the rest is unexplained. The sample table contains roughly 290,000 clones; only one count was recorded for around 87% of them. The ten largest clones capture 1.5% to 2% of the sample. Material: PBMCs or T cells enriched from blood (not recorded which). The receptors derive from a woman aged 18-29 years with acute COVID-19.

This chain connects TRBV2 to TRBJ1-2; the D gene is possibly TRBD1 (6 bases). Trimming left V 2 bases short and J 4 bases short, with 8 bases between. Germline values: CDR1 SNHLY, CDR2 FYNNEI. The CDR3 runs 13 residues. The CDR3 DNA follows: TGTGCCAGCAGTGAAAGACAGGTCTATGGCTACACCTTC. Translation gives CASSERQVYGYTF. The full variable domain, rest sourced from reference TRBV2 and TRBJ1-2, is EPEVTQTPSHQVTQMGQEVILRCVPISNHLYFYWYRQILGQKVEFLVSFYNNEISEKSEIFDDQFSVERPDGSNFTLKIRSTKLEDSAMYFCASSERQVYGYTFGSGTRLTVV.

V gene TRBV7-8 combines with J gene TRBJ2-1; 9 bases agree with TRBD1. This CDR3 is 14 amino acids long. Trimming at V came to 6 bases and at J to 10 bases, leaving 10 bases not matched to a gene. Per the germline V gene, CDR1 is SGHVS and CDR2 is FQNEAQ. Here the CDR3 reads CASRPGTGRQEQFF. The CDR3 DNA reads TGTGCCAGCAGACCAGGGACAGGGAGACAGGAGCAGTTCTTC.

The J gene is TRBJ2-1, the V gene TRBV11-2; a weak D match, TRBD2 (6 bases). Germline loops: CDR1 SGHAT, CDR2 FQNNGV. V was pared by 3 bases and J by 7 bases, with 10 bases between. The CDR3 is 13 amino acids. The CDR3 DNA is TGTGCCAGCAGCTTTTACAGCGGGAATGAGCAGTTCTTC. Translating gives CASSFYSGNEQFF.

The rearrangement uses TRBV27 and TRBJ1-1; TRBD1 aligns across 10 bases. The CDR3 is 15 amino acids. Unmatched junction bases numbered 7, after V lost 5 bases and J lost 4 bases. From germline, CDR1 is MNHEY and CDR2 SMNVEV (reference sequence). In DNA form, the CDR3 reads TGTGCCAGCAGTATCGACAGGGGGCCCGGCACTGAAGCTTTCTTT. Amino acid sequence: CASSIDRGPGTEAFF.

The chain couples TRBV29-1 to TRBJ2-1; the D gene is possibly TRBD2 (5 bases). The CDR3 has 13 residues. Per the germline V gene, CDR1 is SQVTM and CDR2 is ANQGSEA. V gave up 3 bases and J gave up 7 bases, with 13 bases separating them. CDR3 sequence (DNA): TGCAGCGTTGAGGAGGCGCCCGGGAATGAGCAGTTCTTC. Protein product: CSVEEAPGNEQFF.

V is TRBV4-2 and J is TRBJ2-7, with TRBD2 matching over 11 bases. The length of the CDR3 is 18 residues. CDR1 is LGHNA and CDR2 is YNFKEQ in the germline V gene. With V trimmed by 0 bases and J by 2 bases, 9 bases remained unmatched. The CDR3 spells CASSQEGVTSGSTYEQYF. CDR3 sequence (DNA): TGTGCCAGCAGCCAAGAGGGGGTAACTAGCGGGAGCACCTACGAGCAGTACTTC.

This chain uses TRBV21-1 with TRBJ2-6; TRBD1 is the table's D call, not checked against the DNA. TRBV21-1 is a pseudogene segment. CDR3 length: 18 amino acids. The CDR3 loop is CASSKVQVTSSGANVLTF. The CDR3 DNA is TGTGCCAGCAGCAAAGTCCAGGTTACCTCCTCTGGGGCCAACGTCCTGACTTTC.

The chain links TRBV2 to TRBJ2-7; D unresolved. Germline V CDR1 and CDR2: SNHLY, FYNNEI. V lost 3 bases to trimming and J lost 1 base, with 19 bases between them. This CDR3 contains 17 residues. The CDR3, as DNA: TGTGCCAGCAGTGAGCCGGGTGAACCACACCCATCCTACGAGCAGTACTTC. It codes for CASSEPGEPHPSYEQYF.

The J gene is TRBJ1-1, the V gene TRBV19; 8 positions agree with TRBD1. Germline V gene lookup returns CDR1 LNHDA and CDR2 SQIVND (reference sequence). After removal of 4 bases from V and 2 bases from J, the junction contained 3 bases not matched to a gene. This CDR3 has 14 residues. This CDR3 is CASSRQGRNTEAFF. CDR3 bases: TGTGCCAGTAGTAGACAGGGGCGAAACACTGAAGCTTTCTTT.